This entry concerns a single TCR beta chain. Its cognate antigen is unknown. The CDR3 sequence is 14 residues long. CDR1 and CDR2 (germline): SGHRS, YFSETQ. Between the trimmed V and J ends, which lost 7 bases and 3 bases, there was a span of 11 bases. This entry belongs to a study of shared clonotypes between healthy human individuals. Study in general: Three plates each covered CD4 naive and memory; CD8 naive two, CD8 memory one. Study-level results: Across four donors, naive CD4 shared 5% to 6.5%, naive CD8 approximately 3.5%, memory CD4 about 2.4%, memory CD8 approximately 0.4%. Despite large depth, rarefaction showed incomplete sorted-subset sequencing.

Clones were sequenced by immunoSEQ multiplex PCR, and TCRdb holds only the in-frame ones, with some missing. Of some 2,000,000 clones listed, around 95% were seen once; the top ten hold 0.13%. This sequence joins TRBV5-1 and TRBJ1-6; the D gene is possibly TRBD1 (6 bases). Sequenced material: naive CD4+ T cells sorted from blood. Regarding subset: CD45RA+ positively selected. The TCR sequence derives from a man aged 18-30 years in good health. In nucleotides, the CDR3 is TGCGCCAGCTCGACAGGCTTCTATAATTCACCCCTCCACTTT. Encoded protein: CASSTGFYNSPLHF.